The following is a T cell receptor (beta chain) sequence with its context. Its matching antigen is unknown. What was amplified from RNA transcripts were TCR beta CDR3 regions. Researchers ran a first-round RT-PCR on the TCR CDR3 using the HTBI primer set. TCRdb re-called the multiplex PCR reads with MiXCR, one entry per CDR3 protein. The data show some 800,000 distinct CDR3 sequences, about two fifths seen once. In patients aged 18 to 65, hyperthyroidism was newly diagnosed, with duration under 2 months. 10 ml fresh peripheral blood yielded the PBMCs. These data come from a study of T cells in Graves' hyperthyroidism and ophthalmopathy. Germline V gene data show CDR1 as SGHTA and CDR2 as FQGTGA. V gave up 4 bases and J gave up 10 bases, with 11 bases separating them. The CDR3 runs 13 residues. The study, taken as a whole, reports: Most thyroid-expanded clonotypes above 0.001 were also found in blood. Ophthalmopathy could be told apart from stable hyperthyroidism with a 13 V-J model.

The rearrangement joins TRBV7-3 to TRBJ1-6; D is uncertain. This TCR was sampled from a man aged 18 to 30 with Graves' hyperthyroidism. The sample was blood. This CDR3 is CASSSSRRSPLHF. CDR3 bases: TGTGCCAGCAGCTCCTCCAGGCGGTCACCCCTCCACTTT.